Listed here are 6 T cell receptor beta chains from one sample, sequenced in a study of blood T cell repertoires in COVID-19. Assay used: immunoSEQ multiplex PCR; TCRdb lists only in-frame clones, some missing. The data show around 300,000 clones, with about 93% seen just once and roughly 1.1% held by the top ten. The sample was PBMCs or T cells enriched from blood (not recorded which). Source of these receptors: a woman between 25 and 40 years old who had recovered from COVID-19.

The V call is TRBV10-3, the J call TRBJ1-4, with 8 bases aligning to TRBD1. CDR3 size: 15 residues. The V and J ends lost 2 bases and 5 bases, in that order; junction bases with no gene match: 4. Germline V gene data show CDR1 as ENHRY and CDR2 as SYGVKD. The CDR3 loop reads CAISEGDRRNEKLFF. The CDR3 DNA reads TGTGCCATCAGTGAGGGGGACAGGCGAAATGAAAAACTGTTTTTT.

V is TRBV5-4 and J is TRBJ2-7; 9 nucleotides align to TRBD1. CDR1 is SGHNT, CDR2 YYREEE, per germline (reference sequence). This CDR3 comprises 15 residues. With 0 bases clipped from V and 0 bases from J, the junction kept 1 base outside the gene matches. This CDR3 is CASSLEQGASYEQYF. Written as DNA, the CDR3 is TGTGCCAGCAGCTTGGAACAGGGGGCCTCCTACGAGCAGTACTTC.

The chain uses TRBV4-3 and TRBJ1-6, with D perhaps matching TRBD1 (6 bases). The germline V gene encodes CDR1 LGHNA and CDR2 YSLEER. The CDR3 is 14 residues long. Trimming took off 0 bases at V and 9 bases at J, with 9 bases between the two ends. The CDR3 sequence is CASSQDQGGSPLHF. DNA of the CDR3: TGCGCCAGCAGCCAAGATCAAGGGGGTTCACCCCTCCACTTT.

This chain uses TRBV4-1 with TRBJ2-5; 8 positions match TRBD1. Germline V gene sequence: CDR1 MGHRA, CDR2 YSYEKL. V dropped 2 bases and J dropped 1; count of bases not matched to a gene: 3. This CDR3 is 15 amino acids long. The CDR3 loop is CASSQITGGQETQYF. In DNA form, the CDR3 reads TGCGCCAGCAGCCAAATAACAGGGGGCCAAGAGACCCAGTACTTC.

Regarding this clone: The germline gene is not matched at one end of the junction; a read error may be the cause. The chain employs TRBV4-2 and TRBJ2-1; D remains unclear. Germline V gives CDR1 LGHNA, CDR2 YNFKEQ. The CDR3 length is 13 residues. The CDR3 sequence: CASSVNSDNEQFF. The CDR3 bases are TGTGCCAGCAGCGTTAACTCCGACAATGAGCAGTTCTTC.

The chain recombines TRBV24-1 with TRBJ2-1; 10 positions agree with TRBD1. This CDR3 spans 15 amino acids. Germline CDR1 KGHDR, CDR2 SFDVKD. Germline trimming cut 3 bases from V and 7 bases from J; bases unmatched to any gene: 5. The chain's CDR3 is CATSDRDRGWNEQFF. The CDR3 nucleotides read TGTGCCACCAGTGATAGGGACAGGGGTTGGAATGAGCAGTTCTTC.